One sample yielded the 18 T cell receptor beta chains listed below, sequenced in a study of T cells in localized non-small cell lung cancer. Repertoires were generated with immunoSEQ multiplex PCR, while TCRdb's copy carries only in-frame clones and drops some. The repertoire holds about 2,700 clones, with 28% as singletons. Source: lung tumor tissue, taken before any cancer treatment. Receptors were obtained from a man aged 40 to 70 with stage II squamous cell lung carcinoma.

The chain has TRBV19 and TRBJ2-3; 10 nucleotides line up with TRBD1. Losses at the gene ends were 6 bases for V and 6 bases for J; bases not matched to a gene: 3. Germline V gene lookup returns CDR1 LNHDA and CDR2 SQIVND (reference sequence). This CDR3 comprises 13 residues. The CDR3 sequence: CASRTGGWDTQYF. The CDR3 DNA sequence: TGTGCCAGTAGGACAGGGGGCTGGGATACGCAGTATTTT.

This clone is labeled as medium-sized. The chain carries TRBV9 and TRBJ2-7, with TRBD2 matching 7 bases. V shed 0 bases and J 6 bases; nucleotides not matched to a gene: 3. This CDR3 region has 13 residues. Looked up from germline, CDR1 is SGDLS and CDR2 is YYNGEE. CDR3 bases: TGTGCCAGCAGCGTAGGCGGGAGAACCGAGCAGTACTTC. It encodes CASSVGGRTEQYF.

This clone was observed a handful of times. The V call is TRBV15, the J call TRBJ2-3; TRBD2 is a possible D gene (6 bases). This CDR3 spans 20 amino acids. Germline V CDR1 and CDR2: LNHNV, YYDKDF (reference sequence). Trimming removed 1 base at V and 0 bases at J, with 23 bases between. Here the CDR3 reads CATSRGRADVSRASTDTQYF. As DNA, the CDR3 is TGTGCCACCAGCAGAGGGAGGGCAGATGTTTCAAGGGCTAGCACAGATACGCAGTATTTT.

This clone turned up a few times. The genes are TRBV28 and TRBJ2-2, with 7 positions matching TRBD1. Losses at the gene ends were 7 bases for V and 8 bases for J; bases not matched to a gene: 10. CDR1 and CDR2 (germline): MDHEN, SYDVKM. This CDR3 has 14 amino acids. CDR3 residues: CASIRQGNTGELFF. The CDR3 region has the DNA TGTGCCAGCATAAGACAGGGAAATACTGGGGAGCTGTTTTTT.

This sequence joins TRBV6-8 and TRBJ2-2, with 9 positions matching TRBD1. V lost 4 bases and J lost 3; bases outside the gene matches: 0. The CDR3 has 14 residues. CDR1 and CDR2 from the germline V gene are MNHGY and SAAAGT. The CDR3 sequence is CASSWTGDTGELFF. The CDR3 DNA follows: TGTGCCAGCAGTTGGACAGGGGACACCGGGGAGCTGTTTTTT.

The chain joins TRBV7-5 to TRBJ2-1. TRBV7-5 is designated a pseudogene. The CDR3 sequence is 15 residues long. The CDR3 is CASSLDQEPYNEQFF. In nucleotides, the CDR3 is TGTGCCAGCAGCTTAGATCAGGAGCCGTACAATGAGCAGTTCTTC.

The chain links TRBV6-8 to TRBJ2-4; D unclear. Germline V gene data show CDR1 as MNHGY and CDR2 as SAAAGT. The length of the CDR3 is 13 residues. The germline V and J ends were trimmed by 5 bases and 9 bases, with 14 bases remaining between them. CDR3 residues: CASSLTHSGIQYF. DNA of the CDR3: TGTGCCAGCAGTCTCACCCACAGTGGCATTCAGTACTTC.

This clone rates as medium-sized. V usage is TRBV11-3 and J usage is TRBJ2-1; 12 bases agree with TRBD2. In germline, CDR1 is SGHNT, CDR2 YENEEA. With 5 bases clipped from V and 8 bases from J, the junction kept 7 bases outside the gene matches. The CDR3 contains 15 residues. In DNA, the CDR3 is TGTGCCAGCAGCCCGACTAGCGGGAGACAAGATGAGCAGTTCTTC. Translated: CASSPTSGRQDEQFF.

The chain is built from TRBV11-1 and TRBJ1-1; no reliable D call. The CDR3 totals 14 residues. V lost 6 bases and J lost 5, with 16 bases in between. Germline-derived CDR1 and CDR2 are SGHAT and FQDESV (reference sequence). The CDR3 here is CASRRPPAETEAFF. Here the CDR3 DNA reads TGTGCCAGCAGACGACCTCCGGCGGAAACTGAAGCTTTCTTT.

The rearrangement uses TRBV18 and TRBJ1-6, with D uncertain. This CDR3 region has 14 residues. The germline CDR1 and CDR2 sequences are KGHSH and LQKENI. V was pared by 3 bases and J by 9 bases, with 12 bases between. The CDR3, as DNA: TGTGCCAGCTCACCTGGGCAGCTGATTTCACCCCTCCACTTT. It specifies CASSPGQLISPLHF.

This clone was seen just once. V gene TRBV19 combines with J gene TRBJ1-1; no reliable D call. The CDR3 contains 14 residues. V was shortened by 1 base and J by 1 base, with 7 bases between the two germline ends. Per the germline V gene, CDR1 is LNHDA and CDR2 is SQIVND (reference sequence). CDR3 nucleotides: TGTGCCAGTAGTATAGGACTGACGAACACTGAAGCTTTCTTT. Translating gives CASSIGLTNTEAFF.

Relative to its sample, this clone is medium-sized (0.01 to 0.1%). V is TRBV6-8 and J is TRBJ2-3, with D unresolved. Trimming removed 6 bases at V and 0 bases at J, with 13 bases between. The CDR3 contains 15 residues. CDR1 MNHGY and CDR2 SAAAGT come from the germline V gene. CDR3 nucleotide sequence: TGTGCCAGCAGCTGGGGAATATCGAGCACAGATACGCAGTATTTT. It translates to CASSWGISSTDTQYF.

This clone ranks as medium-sized. The chain uses TRBV11-3 and TRBJ1-1; D remains unclear. This CDR3 spans 14 amino acids. Trimming pared 3 bases from V and 4 bases from J, leaving 12 bases between. Per germline, CDR1 SGHNT and CDR2 YENEEA. CDR3 nucleotide sequence: TGTGCCAGCAGCTTGGGCCAGCTCGGCACTGAAGCTTTCTTT. Its protein is CASSLGQLGTEAFF.

This clone was counted only a few times. The genes are TRBV11-3 and TRBJ2-3, with 9 bases identical to TRBD1. V lost 0 bases to trimming and J lost 1 base; unmatched junction nucleotides: 2. CDR3 length: 16 residues. Germline V gives CDR1 SGHNT, CDR2 YENEEA. For the CDR3, the DNA is TGTGCCAGCAGCTTAGAGGGACAGGGCGGCACAGATACGCAGTATTTT. This encodes CASSLEGQGGTDTQYF.

This sequence joins TRBV10-2 and TRBJ1-5; D is unclear. V lost 2 bases, J lost 5 bases, and 4 bases lay in between. The CDR3 extends over 12 amino acids. Germline lookup yields CDR1 WSHSY and CDR2 SAAADI. CDR3 sequence (DNA): TGCGCCAGCAGTGAGCCCGATCAGCCCCAGCATTTT. As protein: CASSEPDQPQHF.

The chain is built from TRBV15 and TRBJ1-5; D unresolved. V shed 5 bases and J shed 4 bases, with 12 bases lying between them. This CDR3 has 14 residues. Germline loops: CDR1 LNHNV, CDR2 YYDKDF (reference sequence). This chain's CDR3 is CATSPGARNQPQHF. The CDR3 DNA reads as TGTGCCACCAGCCCAGGAGCCCGGAATCAGCCCCAGCATTTT.

This chain joins TRBV9 and TRBJ2-1; no firm D call. There are 12 residues in the CDR3. V was clipped by 6 bases and J by 7 bases, with 11 bases between them. Looked up from germline, CDR1 is SGDLS and CDR2 is YYNGEE. The CDR3, as DNA: TGTGCCAGCAAAGACGGAGCAAATGAGCAGTTCTTC. This sequence encodes CASKDGANEQFF.

V is TRBV11-3 and J is TRBJ2-7; no reliable D call. Germline CDR1 reads SGHNT; CDR2 reads YENEEA. CDR3 size: 14 residues. V was clipped by 5 bases and J by 2 bases, with 13 bases between them. The CDR3 sequence: CASSLDRPPYEQYF. The CDR3 nucleotides are TGTGCCAGCAGCCTTGACCGGCCCCCCTACGAGCAGTACTTC.